This is a list of T cell receptor beta chains from one sample in a study of OX40 agonist ivuxolimab in advanced cancers. Produced via immunoSEQ multiplex PCR; TCRdb's table is partial and in-frame only. The sample includes around 80,000 clones, 89% of them seen just once. Material: CD4+ or CD8+ T cells sorted from blood, obtained in a trial of the OX40 agonist ivuxolimab. The receptor set was obtained from an adult with an advanced solid tumor such as melanoma, head and neck, liver or kidney cancer. Each CDR3 is given with its conserved first and last residue. The D gene is left open where the match is weak. Clone size is stated in some rows and not others, as once, few, many or a class when expanded.

d_call clone_size j_call v_call cdr3_nt cdr3_aa
NA few TRBJ2-1 TRBV2 TGTGCCAGCAAAGGGACGAGTGCCAATGAGCAGTTCTTC CASKGTSANEQFF
NA NA TRBJ1-5 TRBV19 TGTGCCAGTAGTTCGTACAGGGCCCCCCTAAATCAGCCCCAGCATTTT CASSSYRAPLNQPQHF
NA NA TRBJ1-2 TRBV5-6 TGTGCCAGCAGCTCGGTAGTCTATGGCTACACCTTC CASSSVVYGYTF
NA NA TRBJ2-7 TRBV6-6 TGTGCCAGCAGTGAGGCCAGACCCTACGAGCAGTACTTC CASSEARPYEQYF
NA NA TRBJ1-1 TRBV19 TGTGCCACCAGATATGGGCCGGGGCTCACTGAAGCTTTCTTT CATRYGPGLTEAFF
NA few TRBJ2-1 TRBV9 TGTGCCAGCAGCGCTTCTGGGAGGAGTGAGCAGTTCTTC CASSASGRSEQFF
NA few TRBJ1-1 TRBV6-1 TGTGCCAGCAGTCTAGGTGGGTGGGCTGAAGCTTTCTTT CASSLGGWAEAFF
NA NA TRBJ1-1 TRBV19 TGTGCCAGTAGGAACCTTCCTGCAGGGAACACTGAAGCTTTCTTT CASRNLPAGNTEAFF
NA NA TRBJ2-7 TRBV19 TGTGCCAGTAGCCGGGCCTCGACTAGGAGCTCCTACGAGCAGTACTTC CASSRASTRSSYEQYF
NA NA TRBJ2-5 TRBV19 TGTGCCAGTAGCCTAGGGGTCTTCGAGGCCGAGACCCAGTACTTC CASSLGVFEAETQYF
NA NA TRBJ2-7 TRBV28 TGTGCCAGCAGTCTCCCGGCGGGGATTGGCTACGAGCAGTACTTC CASSLPAGIGYEQYF
NA NA TRBJ2-3 TRBV7-9 TGTGCCAGCAGCTACCGCACAGATACGCAGTATTTT CASSYRTDTQYF
TRBD1 once TRBJ2-2 TRBV19 TGTGCCAGTCGCAACTACCGACAGGGGAGTCACACCGGGGAGCTGTTTTTT CASRNYRQGSHTGELFF
NA NA TRBJ2-2 TRBV6-1 TGTGCCAGCAGTTCCGGGATTAACACCGGGGAGCTGTTTTTT CASSSGINTGELFF
NA NA TRBJ1-2 TRBV7-2 TGTGCCAGCAGCTTATTTTTAGACCGACTCTATGGCTACACCTTC CASSLFLDRLYGYTF
NA NA TRBJ2-1 TRBV20-1 TGCAGTGCTAAAGACCGGGACCAGCAGTTCTTC CSAKDRDQQFF
NA NA TRBJ2-3 TRBV6-1 TGTGCCAGCAGTGATGCGGGGACTCCCCGAGATACGCAGTATTTT CASSDAGTPRDTQYF
NA NA TRBJ2-2 TRBV14 TGTGCCAGCAGCCAGGCCAAGGCCCTAAGCACCGGGGAGCTGTTTTTT CASSQAKALSTGELFF
TRBD2 NA TRBJ2-3 TRBV5-1 TGCGCCAGCAGCCTAAGACTAGCGACGACAGATACGCAGTATTTT CASSLRLATTDTQYF
NA NA TRBJ1-3 TRBV7-8 TGTGCCAGCAGCCCGCACGGCCCCACTGGAAACACCATATATTTT CASSPHGPTGNTIYF
NA NA TRBJ2-2 TRBV16 TGTGCCAGCAGCCAATCCTCCGTTTCGGGCGGGGAGCTGTTTTTT CASSQSSVSGGELFF
TRBD1 NA TRBJ1-1 TRBV2 TGTGCCAGCAGAGCCGGGACAGGGTCCATTGAAGCTTTCTTT CASRAGTGSIEAFF
TRBD2 NA TRBJ2-1 TRBV30 TGTGCCTGGACCCAGCGGGGGGAGCAGTTCTTC CAWTQRGEQFF
NA NA TRBJ1-5 TRBV11-2 TGTGCCAGCAGCCCAGGACAAGTAAGCAATCAGCCCCAGCATTTT CASSPGQVSNQPQHF
NA NA TRBJ2-5 TRBV5-1 TGCGCCAGCAGCTTGGGGGACCAAGAGACCCAGTACTTC CASSLGDQETQYF
NA NA TRBJ1-2 TRBV6-6 TGTCCAAGAGCAATTAGCTACACCTTC CPRAISYTF
NA NA TRBJ2-7 TRBV10-3 TGTGCCATCAGTGCGGCAGGGGGGTACGAGCAGTACTTC CAISAAGGYEQYF
NA NA TRBJ1-1 TRBV30 TGTGCCTGGAGGGAAGGAGGGGTGGGCACTGAAGCTTTCTTT CAWREGGVGTEAFF
NA NA TRBJ2-1 TRBV19 TGTGCCAGTAGTATAGTTGGGTGGTCCTCGGAGCAGTTCTTC CASSIVGWSSEQFF
TRBD1 NA TRBJ2-1 TRBV5-1 TGCGCCAGCAGCTCCCGGACAGGGATTGGCGATGAGCAGTTCTTC CASSSRTGIGDEQFF
NA NA TRBJ1-5 TRBV15 TGTGCCACCAGCAGACAGGGAAATAGCAATCAGCCCCAGCATTTT CATSRQGNSNQPQHF
TRBD1 NA TRBJ2-3 TRBV9 TGTGCCAGCAGCGTAGTGGGGACAGGGGCCTCGGATACGCAGTATTTT CASSVVGTGASDTQYF
TRBD2 NA TRBJ2-1 TRBV11-3 TGTGCCAGCAGCTTAGCTAGCGGGAGTTCCTACAATGAGCAGTTCTTC CASSLASGSSYNEQFF
NA few TRBJ1-2 TRBV19 TGTGCCAGTAGTATGGACAGCCTAAACTATGGCTACACCTTC CASSMDSLNYGYTF
NA NA TRBJ2-7 TRBV2 TGTGCCAGCAGTGTAACCCCCTTCGCCTACGAGCAGTACTTC CASSVTPFAYEQYF
NA NA TRBJ1-6 TRBV7-2 TGTGCCAGCAGCTTACGGCAGGGAGGATCACCCCTCCACTTT CASSLRQGGSPLHF
NA NA TRBJ1-2 TRBV5-4 TGTGCCAGCAGCTCCACCAGCTATGGCTACACCTTC CASSSTSYGYTF
NA once TRBJ1-2 TRBV6-5 TGTGCCAGCAGTTACTCAGGAGGCGGCTACACCTTC CASSYSGGGYTF
TRBD2 NA TRBJ2-1 TRBV25-1 TGTGCCAGCAGTGCAATCCCTAGCGGGAGGGCGTCTCTGTTCTTC CASSAIPSGRASLFF
NA NA TRBJ2-1 TRBV5-6 TGTGCCAGCAGCTTGACCAGGAGCTCCTACAATGAGCAGTTCTTC CASSLTRSSYNEQFF
NA NA TRBJ1-1 TRBV27 TGTGCCAGCAGTTTATTCCCAAATTTACAGGGTAAAAACACTGAAGCTTTCTTT CASSLFPNLQGKNTEAFF
TRBD1 NA TRBJ1-5 TRBV18 TGTGCCAGCTCTGGACAGGGGAATCAGCCCCAGCATTTT CASSGQGNQPQHF